The present T cell receptor beta chain was sequenced within a study of T-cell reconstitution after alpha-beta-depleted transplantation in children. There are 17 residues in the CDR3. Germline V gene sequence: CDR1 SNHLY, CDR2 FYNNEI. The J segment lost 4 bases and the V segment lost 6 bases, leaving 10 bases of the junction unmatched. Unique molecular identifiers were incorporated when the TCRbeta library was constructed. TCRdb recomputed calls from the PCR reads with MiXCR, one row per CDR3 protein. Of approximately 400,000 distinct CDR3 sequences in the sample, 16% were seen once. The chain joins TRBV2 to TRBJ2-2, with 11 bases that match TRBD2. This material consisted of PBMCs, mostly from graft donor cells, taken 360 days after TCRalphabeta/CD19-depleted stem cell transplant. This TCR was sampled from a boy in the first two years of life who had a stem cell transplant for Wiskott-Aldrich syndrome, so the T cells may come from the graft donor. CDR3 amino acids: CASSRPGSGRGTGELFF. For the CDR3, the DNA is TGTGCCAGCAGCCGTCCAGGTAGCGGGAGGGGCACCGGGGAGCTGTTTTTT.